This T cell receptor (beta chain) was sequenced for a study of T cell changes during pregnancy in multiple sclerosis. The CDR3 length is 16 residues. CDR1 and CDR2 from the germline V gene are MGHRA and YSYEKL. V lost 0 bases, J lost 3 bases, and 15 bases lay in between. TCRdb keeps only in-frame clones here, not all; method: immunoSEQ multiplex PCR. Among over 25,000 clones listed, approximately 90% were seen once. This clone was seen just once. This clonotype originated in a female donor with multiple sclerosis, enrolled in a pregnancy study. The material was CD8+ T cells from peripheral blood mononuclear cells, obtained in the second trimester of pregnancy. The J gene is TRBJ2-7, the V gene TRBV4-1; the D gene is possibly TRBD1 (6 bases). CDR3 protein: CASSQEPGANSYEQYF. The DNA of the CDR3 is TGCGCCAGCAGCCAAGAACCAGGGGCCAATAGCTACGAGCAGTACTTC.